This TCR beta chain was retrieved from a study of regulatory T cells in long-lasting Graves disease. The authors built TCR beta libraries using iRepertoire HTBI primers and Arm-PCR of CDR3 regions. TCRdb used MiXCR to reprocess the multiplex PCR reads, holding one entry per CDR3 protein. Of roughly 380,000 distinct CDR3 sequences in the sample, 15% to 18% were seen once. This clonotype was seen ten or more times. Its matching antigen is unknown. Time point specified: newly diagnosed GD, antithyroid drugs for less than 3 months. The TCR library was prepared using RNA isolated from PBMCs. A peripheral blood sample, roughly 8.5 milliliters in volume, was drawn into EDTA tubes. Study-wide results and limits: It was possible that the small sample size reduced accuracy.

The CDR3 has 17 residues. Germline CDR1 is ENHRY and CDR2 is SYGVKD. The junction had 9 bases not matched to a gene; V was cut back by 3 bases and J by 0 bases. The V and J genes are TRBV10-3 and TRBJ2-3; 7 bases fit TRBD2. Sequences were derived from peripheral blood mononuclear cells (PBMCs), sampled at new diagnosis, from a patient treated with antithyroid drugs. This TCR was sampled from a female donor with Graves disease. The CDR3 sequence is CAISELPLALSTDTQYF. The CDR3 DNA reads TGTGCCATCAGTGAACTGCCACTAGCGCTGAGCACAGATACGCAGTATTTT.